This TCR beta chain was documented in a study of blood T cell repertoires in COVID-19. Across the whole study: There were acute and convalescent COVID-19 samples, and they came from the United States, Italy and Spain. PBMCs, B-cell-depleted T cells, or T cells were the source of the cDNA or gDNA that made up the material.

In the authors' methods: How many nucleated cells were present was estimated from reference gene primer amplification. This table comes from immunoSEQ multiplex PCR, and its TCRdb copy is limited to in-frame clones, with some not included. V and J calls and clone size are given by that table; D and trimming were obtained from the DNA. The top ten clones hold about 4.6% of a sample with under 350,000 clones, about 89% of them seen once. The CDR3 runs 16 residues. Losses at the gene ends were 0 bases for V and 0 bases for J; bases not matched to a gene: 4. The germline V gene has CDR1 MNHEY and CDR2 SVGAGI.

The chain carries TRBV6-5 and TRBJ1-2; 7 bases match TRBD1. Sequencing used peripheral blood. The receptor's source is a man aged 35-49 years with acute or convalescent COVID-19. Written as DNA, the CDR3 is TGTGCCAGCAGTTACTCGGCAGGGGGGCCTAACTATGGCTACACCTTC. As protein: CASSYSAGGPNYGYTF.